This T cell receptor beta chain was profiled in a study of OX40 agonist ivuxolimab in advanced cancers. The study sampled blood at baseline, cycle 4 day 1, and cycle 7 day 1. This CDR3 has 13 amino acids. The V gene lost 0 bases and the J gene lost 1 base, with 4 bases spanning the gap. Germline lookup yields CDR1 SGHRS and CDR2 YFSETQ. Data came from immunoSEQ multiplex PCR; TCRdb stores just in-frame clones and leaves some out. The sample includes approximately 10,000 clones, 80% to 85% of them seen just once. The clonotype was recovered from an adult with an advanced solid tumor such as melanoma, head and neck, liver or kidney cancer. The sample was CD4+ or CD8+ T cells sorted from blood, taken in a trial of the OX40 agonist ivuxolimab. J is TRBJ1-2 and V is TRBV5-1; D not resolved. The CDR3 coding sequence is TGCGCCAGCAGCTTGGAGGTTAACTATGGCTACACCTTC. Translated: CASSLEVNYGYTF.